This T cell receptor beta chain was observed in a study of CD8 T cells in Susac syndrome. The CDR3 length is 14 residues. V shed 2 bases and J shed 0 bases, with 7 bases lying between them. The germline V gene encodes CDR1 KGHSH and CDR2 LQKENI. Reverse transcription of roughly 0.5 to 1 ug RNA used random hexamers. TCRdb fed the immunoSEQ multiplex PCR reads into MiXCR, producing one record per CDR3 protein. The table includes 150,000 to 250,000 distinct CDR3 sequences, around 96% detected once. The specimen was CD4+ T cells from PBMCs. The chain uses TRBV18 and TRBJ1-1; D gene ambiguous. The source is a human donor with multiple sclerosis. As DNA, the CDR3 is TGTGCCAGCTCACCAACAGAGATGAACACTGAAGCTTTCTTT. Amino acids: CASSPTEMNTEAFF.